This T cell receptor (beta chain) appears in the sequencing data of a study of cytomegalovirus exposure and HLA in healthy donors. Amplification used 60 Vbeta primers and 13 Jbeta primers. TCRdb's table, derived via immunoSEQ multiplex PCR, lists solely in-frame clones and lacks some. The top ten hold 2.6% of the sample, which has hundreds of thousands of clones, approximately 70% seen once. Germline V gene sequence: CDR1 MGHRA, CDR2 YSYEKL. This CDR3 spans 15 amino acids. V was trimmed by 5 bases and J by 1 base, leaving 14 bases between them. The sample comprised PBMCs. The J gene is TRBJ2-5, the V gene TRBV4-1; maybe TRBD2 (5 bases). The source of this sequence is a man aged 40-55 years in good health and CMV-seropositive. The CDR3 sequence: CASSALGGLQETQYF. CDR3 nucleotides: TGCGCCAGCAGCGCCCTAGGCGGACTCCAAGAGACCCAGTACTTC.